The 8 T cell receptor beta chains reported below all come from one sample, sequenced in a study of cytomegalovirus exposure and HLA in healthy donors. Researchers ran the PCR with 60 Vbeta and 13 Jbeta primers. Libraries were prepared by immunoSEQ multiplex PCR; TCRdb keeps only in-frame clonotypes and omits some of them. Among under 200,000 clones listed, roughly 85% were seen once. The sequenced material came from PBMCs. The receptors stem from a male donor in good health and CMV-seronegative.

About this clone itself: The sample holds other DNA sequences that translate to the same CDR3. In DNA form, the CDR3 reads TGTGCCAGCAGTTACCAACCGGCCGGGGGGGACGGCTACACCTTC. As protein: CASSYQPAGGDGYTF. The chain uses TRBV6-5 and TRBJ1-2, with D possibly TRBD1 on 5 matching bases. The ends were cut back, 2 bases at V and 8 bases at J, with 18 bases in the middle. CDR1 and CDR2 (germline): MNHEY, SVGAGI. The CDR3 totals 15 residues.

The chain is built from TRBV2 and TRBJ2-3; TRBD1 agrees at 7 bases. V was clipped by 1 base and J by 6 bases; unmatched bases: 7. The length of the CDR3 is 15 residues. From germline, CDR1 is SNHLY and CDR2 FYNNEI. The CDR3 region has the DNA TGTGCCAGCAGTGAAGGGACAGGACAATGGGATACGCAGTATTTT. Its protein is CASSEGTGQWDTQYF. Together with reference TRBV2 and TRBJ2-3, the CDR3 gives the full variable domain: EPEVTQTPSHQVTQMGQEVILRCVPISNHLYFYWYRQILGQKVEFLVSFYNNEISEKSEIFDDQFSVERPDGSNFTLKIRSTKLEDSAMYFCASSEGTGQWDTQYFGPGTRLTVL.

This chain links TRBV12-5 with TRBJ2-5; 7 bases are shared with TRBD2. Germline CDR1 reads LGHNT; CDR2 reads FRNRAP. The CDR3 is 14 amino acids. Trimming cost V 5 bases and J 3 bases; bases outside gene matches: 6. The CDR3 reads CASGPRGVEETQYF. The CDR3 coding sequence is TGTGCTAGTGGTCCTCGGGGGGTAGAAGAGACCCAGTACTTC.

Only a few counts were recorded for this clone. This chain uses TRBV4-3 with TRBJ1-4; 9 bases agree with TRBD1. The J segment lost 0 bases and the V segment lost 4 bases, leaving 12 bases of the junction unmatched. This CDR3 region has 19 residues. Germline lookup yields CDR1 LGHNA and CDR2 YSLEER. The CDR3 loop reads CASSPSPPGTGSTNEKLFF. CDR3 nucleotide sequence: TGCGCCAGCAGCCCCAGCCCCCCCGGGACAGGGTCAACTAATGAAAAACTGTTTTTT.

In this sample, this clone turned up once. The rearrangement joins TRBV5-4 to TRBJ2-1, with unresolved D. The germline V gene has CDR1 SGHNT and CDR2 YYREEE (reference sequence). V lost 2 bases and J lost 11, with 11 bases in between. This CDR3 has 12 residues. CDR3 in amino acids: CASSLPANQQFF. CDR3 nucleotides: TGTGCCAGCAGCTTACCCGCGAATCAGCAGTTCTTC.

The chain carries TRBV10-1 and TRBJ2-5, with 9 bases that match TRBD1. Germline CDR1 is WNHNN and CDR2 is SYGVQD (reference sequence). The CDR3 runs to 15 residues. With V trimmed by 0 bases and J by 4 bases, 3 bases remained unmatched. The CDR3 DNA reads as TGCGCCAGCAGTGAGTCGGGACAGGGCGTAGAGACCCAGTACTTC. It is translated as CASSESGQGVETQYF.

This clone has a handful of counts. The rearrangement uses TRBV29-1 and TRBJ2-1; weak D call: TRBD2 (5 bases). From germline, CDR1 is SQVTM and CDR2 ANQGSEA. The CDR3 has 14 residues. The V end was cut by 6 bases, the J end by 0 bases, with 12 bases between. CDR3 in amino acids: CSVVGSNSYNEQFF. DNA of the CDR3: TGCAGCGTCGTGGGGAGTAACTCCTACAATGAGCAGTTCTTC.

The rearrangement links TRBV5-4 to TRBJ1-2; D uncertain. CDR1 and CDR2 from the germline V gene are SGHNT and YYREEE (reference sequence). There are 16 residues in the CDR3. The V end lost 4 bases, the J end lost 8 bases, and 24 bases lay between the germline ends. CDR3 region: CASSPRTYGMRIGYTF. In DNA, the CDR3 is TGTGCCAGCAGCCCCCGGACCTACGGGATGAGGATAGGCTACACCTTC. The variable domain in full, completed from reference TRBV5-4 and TRBJ1-2, reads ETGVTQSPTHLIKTRGQQVTLRCSSQSGHNTVSWYQQALGQGPQFIFQYYREEENGRGNFPPRFSGLQFPNYSSELNVNALELDDSALYLCASSPRTYGMRIGYTFGSGTRLTVV.